This record covers a single T cell receptor beta chain. The data are from a study of multiple sclerosis patients with progressive multifocal leukoencephalopathy. The protocol was immunoSEQ multiplex PCR, while the TCRdb copy is restricted to in-frame clones and leaves out a portion. The data hold 30,000 or so clones, with roughly 87% observed a single time. Germline loops: CDR1 MDHEN, CDR2 SYDVKM. The CDR3 covers 14 residues. V was trimmed by 4 bases and J by 6 bases, leaving 12 bases between them. Documented time point: time of PML onset. All PML patients were female, and all patients had earlier interferon beta.

This specimen consisted of PBMCs, obtained from a patient treated with natalizumab. The sequence came from a human donor with progressive multifocal leukoencephalopathy. The rearrangement uses TRBV28 and TRBJ1-4; D gene unclear. The CDR3 here is CASSSPPKYEKLFF. The CDR3 DNA follows: TGTGCCAGCAGTTCCCCCCCGAAGTATGAAAAACTGTTTTTT.